A selection of T cell receptor beta chains follows, all from one sample in a study of CD8 T cells in Susac syndrome. MiXCR, run by TCRdb on the immunoSEQ multiplex PCR reads, gives a single entry per CDR3 protein. The repertoire consists of about 300,000 distinct CDR3 sequences, with over 75% occurring once and the leading ten covering under 0.2%. The sequenced sample consisted of CD8+ T cells from PBMCs. These receptors were taken from a human donor with multiple sclerosis. The CDR3 runs from the conserved cysteine through the conserved F or W. The D gene is left open where the match is weak.

j_call d_call v_call cdr3_aa
TRBJ1-2 . TRBV7-9 CASSLSGGYGYTF
TRBJ1-2 . TRBV27 CASSLGPGNGYTF
TRBJ2-1 TRBD2 TRBV6-2/TRBV6-3 CASSYRSGGTNEQFF
TRBJ2-2 . TRBV28 CASSSGFSGGTNTGELFF
TRBJ2-5 TRBD2 TRBV4-3 CASSQTSGRASGETQYF
TRBJ1-1 TRBD1 TRBV5-4 CASSFTGEVEAFF
TRBJ2-2 TRBD2 TRBV6-6 CASGAREVKGTGELFF
TRBJ1-1 . TRBV19 CASRSLRAGLNTEAFF
TRBJ2-5 . TRBV5-8 CASSLEGVQYF
TRBJ2-1 TRBD2 TRBV2 CASRVLAGEVFF
TRBJ2-3 . TRBV4-3 CASSQEDLGGTQYF
TRBJ2-7 . TRBV27 CASGLSSYEQYF
TRBJ2-1 . TRBV7-3 CASSLEDAYNEQFF
TRBJ2-3 . TRBV7-2 CASSFWFEDSSTDTQYF
TRBJ2-7 . TRBV11-1 CASSPRSVIYEQYF
TRBJ2-3 TRBD2 TRBV6-2/TRBV6-3 CASSYDAGGSSSTDTQYF
TRBJ2-7 TRBD2 TRBV20-1 CSARDGGAGSYEQYF
TRBJ1-1 . TRBV7-7 CASSYTQDTEAFF
TRBJ1-2 . TRBV12-3/TRBV12-4 CASSLSGSSNYGYTF